This TCR beta chain was retrieved from a study of identical twins listed by TCRdb under 2016. Regarding the study in general: To test whether fetal clonotypes persist, this study deep-sequenced TCR alpha and beta repertoires from monozygotic twins, from unrelated adults of various ages, and from cord blood. To rule out contamination, replicate twin experiments were performed at different times with different library preparation protocols.

The paper as a whole reports these results and caveats: Because the same donors could not be followed over many years, the conclusions depended on cross-sectional statistical analysis. Invariant T cells such as MAIT and iNKT could partly confound zero-insertion analyses, though diverse VJ usage argued against this for most clonotypes. Out-of-frame TCR alpha sequences shared between twins showed an excess of low generation-probability sequences compared with coincidental sharing between unrelated individuals. Recombination models systematically underestimated out-of-frame TCR alpha sharing in monozygotic twins but agreed with sharing between unrelated individuals. Abundant cord blood beta clonotypes carried fewer insertions; young adult naive repertoires showed a weaker similar trend, while memory repertoires showed none. The excess sharing between twins in beta out-of-frame sequences was weaker because fewer shared sequences reduced the signal-to-noise ratio.

Libraries came from 5' RACE. These reads were obtained on an Illumina HiSeq 2000. Template switching added a universal primer binding site, and the final cDNA carried a unique molecular identifier that allowed TCR cDNA molecules to be counted accurately. First-strand cDNA for TCR alpha and beta chains was synthesized from specific primers in the conserved constant-segment region. To control for contamination, each cDNA library was double barcoded with a SMART-Mk sample barcode plus Illumina barcodes. TruSeq adapter sequences, together with Illumina sample barcodes, were added in two successive PCR steps. Sequencing of the TCR alpha and beta cDNA libraries was done on the Illumina HiSeq platform using custom primers. In the authors' own workflow: MiGEC processed the raw reads to extract unique molecular identifiers, while MiXCR was used to determine the CDR3 positions. Recombination models were inferred per individual with the repgenHMM and IGoR tools using an EM algorithm. Shared clonotype analysis was performed with the tcR package in R, normalizing sharing by the product of cloneset sizes. To study raw recombination without the effects of thymic and clonal selection, out-of-frame nonproductive sequences were analyzed. TCRdb reprocessed the public reads (quality trimming at Q25 with fastp, clone calling with MiXCR) and kept in-frame beta chains. Each entry is one CDR3 protein sequence, shown with its most common DNA and genes. TCRdb, not the authors, supplied the V and J calls. A total of 1.5 million to 2 million distinct CDR3 sequences appear in this sample, under 35% of them only once. Over 0.25% of the sample comes from the top ten.

Every donor was a healthy Caucasian. The CDR3 covers 13 residues, taking in both the cysteine and the phenylalanine. The entry retains the CDR3 DNA only, 39 bases that are in frame from base 1. V is shortened by 2 bases, J by 13 bases, and the region joining them spans 15 bases. The germline V gene specifies MGHRA as CDR1 and YSYEKL as CDR2. This clonotype has only a few counts. Its recognized antigen is unknown. The input lacks base qualities; no much larger clone sits a single base away. The sequence was collected from a newborn girl in good health. What was sequenced was cord blood. The V and J segments used are TRBV4-1 and TRBJ2-4, and possibly TRBD2, on 6 matching bases. The CDR3 is CASSQPDPGEQYF. The DNA sequence follows: TGCGCCAGCAGCCAACCTGATCCGGGAGAGCAGTACTTC.